A single sample gave rise to the 12 T cell receptor beta chains below, sequenced in a study of blood T cell repertoires in COVID-19. Generated by immunoSEQ multiplex PCR, the TCRdb table keeps only in-frame clones and is missing some. This sample has 110,000 or so clones, with 65% to 85% found just once. What was sequenced was peripheral blood. The receptors were gathered from a man in his fifties with acute or convalescent COVID-19.

With respect to this clone: Other nucleotide sequences from this sample produce the same CDR3. J is TRBJ1-2 and V is TRBV30, with a possible D match to TRBD1 (5 bases). V lost 5 bases and J 4 bases, leaving 8 bases between the germline ends. The CDR3 runs 11 residues. CDR1 GTSNPN and CDR2 SVGIG come from the germline V gene (reference sequence). The CDR3 DNA is TGTGCCTGGCGCGGGGCCTATGGCTACACCTTC. Amino acids: CAWRGAYGYTF.

Here the CDR3 DNA reads TGTGCCAGCAGCGTAGGGTCCCGGGACAGGAACAATGAGCAGTTCTTC. Translated: CASSVGSRDRNNEQFF. The rearrangement links TRBV9 to TRBJ2-1, with 8 bases lining up with TRBD1. There are 16 residues in the CDR3. Germline CDR1 reads SGDLS; CDR2 reads YYNGEE. The J segment lost 5 bases and the V segment lost 0 bases, leaving 7 bases of the junction unmatched.

This clone was found a few times. The rearrangement joins TRBV20-1 to TRBJ1-5; TRBD1 is a possible D gene (5 bases). Germline CDR1 is DFQATT and CDR2 is SNEGSKA (reference sequence). This CDR3 comprises 15 residues. Between the trimmed V and J ends, which lost 3 bases and 1 base, there was a span of 13 bases. CDR3 in DNA: TGCAGTGCTAGTGAGGAAGGGGTGAGCAATCAGCCCCAGCATTTT. Its translation is CSASEEGVSNQPQHF.

The chain has TRBV2 and TRBJ2-7, with D maybe TRBD2 (6 bases). The V end was cut by 6 bases, the J end by 4 bases, with 16 bases between. CDR1 and CDR2 (germline): SNHLY, FYNNEI. The CDR3 extends over 14 amino acids. The CDR3 nucleotides read TGTGCCAGCAGGAAGTCGGGACTCCGGTACGAGCAGTACTTC. Protein sequence: CASRKSGLRYEQYF.

In this sample, this clone turned up a few times. The rearrangement uses TRBV2 and TRBJ1-5; 8 positions agree with TRBD1. The germline gives CDR1 SNHLY, CDR2 FYNNEI. J was trimmed by 7 bases and V by 3 bases; bases with no gene match: 8. CDR3 length equals 15 residues. The CDR3 region has the DNA TGTGCCAGCAGTGACCGAACAGGGGGAAGGCAGCCCCAGCATTTT. This codes for CASSDRTGGRQPQHF.

V is TRBV19 and J is TRBJ1-1, with unresolved D. CDR1 is LNHDA and CDR2 is SQIVND in the germline V gene (reference sequence). This CDR3 is 14 amino acids long. The V gene lost 3 bases and the J gene lost 2 bases, with 10 bases spanning the gap. Here the CDR3 reads CASSILDKNTEAFF. CDR3 coding DNA: TGTGCCAGTAGTATTTTAGACAAAAACACTGAAGCTTTCTTT.

V gene TRBV7-9 combines with J gene TRBJ1-1; maybe TRBD1 (6 bases). The CDR3 contains 14 residues. With 2 bases removed from V and 6 bases from J, the gap between germline ends came to 13 bases. Germline-derived CDR1 and CDR2 are SEHNR and FQNEAQ (reference sequence). CDR3 sequence (DNA): TGTGCCAGCAGCTTAATTGGGGAGGGGGCTGAAGCTTTCTTT. It yields the protein CASSLIGEGAEAFF. The variable domain in full, completed from reference TRBV7-9 and TRBJ1-1, reads DTGVSQNPRHKITKRGQNVTFRCDPISEHNRLYWYRQTLGQGPEFLTYFQNEAQLEKSRLLSDRFSAERPKGSFSTLEIQRTEQGDSAMYLCASSLIGEGAEAFFGQGTRLTVV.

J is TRBJ2-7 and V is TRBV3-1 (or the pseudogene TRBV3-2); 11 bases map to TRBD2. The trim removed 4 bases at V and 3 bases at J, leaving 5 bases unmatched. Germline V gene data show CDR1 as LGHDT and CDR2 as YNNKEL (reference sequence). The CDR3 runs to 15 residues. The CDR3 region has the DNA TGTGCCAGCAGCCTCGTAGGGACTAGCGGCTACGAGCAGTACTTC. Encoded protein: CASSLVGTSGYEQYF.

The chain couples TRBV3-1 (or the pseudogene TRBV3-2) to TRBJ1-6; unclear D gene. From germline, CDR1 is LGHDT and CDR2 YNNKEL (reference sequence). This CDR3 contains 14 residues. V was pared by 1 base and J by 9 bases, with 10 bases between. CDR3 sequence: CASSQGLPFSPLHF. CDR3 nucleotides: TGTGCCAGCAGCCAAGGACTGCCTTTTTCACCCCTCCACTTT.

This clone was observed a handful of times. The rearrangement links TRBV1 to TRBJ1-4; the table assigns TRBD1, which was not confirmed against the DNA. TRBV1 is reported as a pseudogene. The CDR3 runs to 17 residues. In DNA form, the CDR3 reads TGCACCAGCAGCCAAGAATGCAGGGGGCAGGAAGATGAAAAACTGTTTTTT. Translation: CTSSQECRGQEDEKLFF.

This clone was counted once. This chain links TRBV2 with TRBJ1-2, with D unclear. The germline V gene has CDR1 SNHLY and CDR2 FYNNEI. The ends were cut back, 8 bases at V and 4 bases at J, with 8 bases in the middle. The CDR3 contains 11 residues. CDR3 residues: CASGLLYGYTF. DNA of the CDR3: TGTGCCAGCGGACTACTCTATGGCTACACCTTC.

This sequence joins TRBV3-1 (or the pseudogene TRBV3-2) and TRBJ1-2; 7 bases agree with TRBD1. The CDR3 contains 14 residues. Unmatched junction bases numbered 4, after V lost 2 bases and J lost 4 bases. Germline V gene data show CDR1 as LGHDT and CDR2 as YNNKEL (reference sequence). The CDR3 region has the DNA TGTGCCAGCAGCCAACGGGACAGCGTCTATGGCTACACCTTC. Its protein product is CASSQRDSVYGYTF.